These 2 T cell receptor beta chains share one sample of origin, sequenced in a study of T cell responses to AZD1222 COVID-19 vaccine. The data were produced by immunoSEQ multiplex PCR, yet TCRdb's version contains in-frame clones alone and is incomplete. This table has 100,000 to 150,000 clones, over 90% appearing once. Material: peripheral blood, obtained on day 0 of AZD1222 vaccination. The source is an adult in good health.

This clone turned up a few times. This chain uses TRBV28 with TRBJ1-3; 7 bases agree with TRBD1. The CDR3 sequence is 14 residues long. J lost 4 bases, V lost 9 bases, and 9 bases had no gene match. The germline gives CDR1 MDHEN, CDR2 SYDVKM. CDR3 protein: CASYRGSRGNTIYF. CDR3 DNA: TGTGCCAGTTACAGGGGCTCTAGGGGAAACACCATATATTTT.

This chain connects TRBV6-1 to TRBJ1-5; TRBD1 might be the D (5 bases). Germline V gene sequence: CDR1 MNHNS, CDR2 SASEGT. The CDR3 runs 16 residues. Deletions cut 1 base from V and 3 bases from J, with 13 bases between. The CDR3, as DNA: TGTGCCAGCAGTGAAGTGGTCTGGGGGGTCAATCAGCCCCAGCATTTT. Protein product: CASSEVVWGVNQPQHF.